This TCR beta chain was recovered during a study of CD8 T cells in ankylosing spondylitis. Findings and limits, study-wide: There was reportedly significant enrichment of clones that were disease-linked in matched ankylosing spondylitis synovial fluid. With a CD8+ phenotype, disease-linked clones were relatively rare in peripheral blood. Roughly eight highly homologous variants made up a TCR beta motif that seemed to typify ankylosing spondylitis blood.

As regards this clonotype: Antigen specificity is unknown.

This CDR3 contains 14 residues. J lost 4 bases, V lost 5 bases, and 7 bases had no gene match. Germline CDR1 is MNHNS and CDR2 is SASEGT. A quantitative 5'-RACE method, one with molecular barcodes, was used to make TCR beta libraries. TCRdb re-analysed the 5' RACE reads in MiXCR, keeping a single row per CDR3 protein. This sample yields about 540,000 distinct CDR3 sequences, of which 12% are seen a single time; 6.5% to 7% belongs to the top ten. Sequences were obtained from blood, either unsorted or a sorted T cell fraction (not recorded which). The TCR sequence derives from a male donor with ankylosing spondylitis. This chain uses TRBV6-1 with TRBJ1-2, with 7 bases matching TRBD1. Written as DNA, the CDR3 is TGTGCCAGCAGTCCGCGGACAGGTTCCTATGGCTACACCTTC. Translated, it gives CASSPRTGSYGYTF.